What follows are 30 T cell receptor beta chains derived from one specimen sequenced in a study of T cell responses to AZD1222 COVID-19 vaccine. Libraries were prepared by immunoSEQ multiplex PCR; TCRdb keeps only in-frame clonotypes and omits some of them. The table records fewer than 150,000 clones, 88% of them present only once. The sample consisted of peripheral blood, taken on day 0 of AZD1222 vaccination. All receptors come from an adult in good health.

The V call is TRBV10-3, the J call TRBJ2-2; 9 bases match TRBD1. Germline CDR1 is ENHRY and CDR2 is SYGVKD. V was pared by 6 bases and J by 1 base, with 0 bases of the junction left unmatched. This CDR3 has 14 amino acids. The CDR3 DNA follows: TGTGCCATCAGGGGACAGGGGAACACCGGGGAGCTGTTTTTT. Its translation is CAIRGQGNTGELFF.

The chain uses TRBV29-1 and TRBJ1-2; 9 nucleotides line up with TRBD1. V shed 4 bases and J 7 bases; nucleotides not matched to a gene: 7. Germline V CDR1 and CDR2: SQVTM, ANQGSEA. The CDR3 contains 13 residues. CDR3 amino acids: CSVVGGQGSGYTF. CDR3 bases: TGCAGCGTTGTCGGGGGACAGGGTTCTGGCTACACCTTC.

This clone was observed a handful of times. CDR3 DNA sequence: TGTGCCAGCTCACCACAGTACGAGCAGTACTTC. This sequence encodes CASSPQYEQYF. This chain joins TRBV18 and TRBJ2-7; no firm D call. V was cut by 1 base and J by 4 bases, with 2 bases left in between. The CDR3 is made up of 11 amino acids. The germline V gene encodes CDR1 KGHSH and CDR2 LQKENI.

The chain recombines TRBV19 with TRBJ2-7, with 8 bases that match TRBD1. V gave up 5 bases and J gave up 1 base; unmatched junction bases: 7. The germline gives CDR1 LNHDA, CDR2 SQIVND (reference sequence). The CDR3 consists of 15 residues. CDR3 sequence reads: CASSSGQVVSYEQYF. The DNA for the CDR3 is TGTGCCAGTAGTTCGGGACAGGTCGTTTCCTACGAGCAGTACTTC.

The V and J genes are TRBV6-4 and TRBJ1-1; D is uncertain. From germline, CDR1 is MRHNA and CDR2 SNTAGT. The CDR3 is 14 amino acids. Between the trimmed V and J ends, which lost 5 bases and 0 bases, there was a span of 10 bases. In nucleotides, the CDR3 is TGTGCCAGCAGTCCGGACGGACTGAACACTGAAGCTTTCTTT. As protein: CASSPDGLNTEAFF.

V usage is TRBV7-2 and J usage is TRBJ2-3, with 8 bases lining up with TRBD2. Per germline, CDR1 SGHTA and CDR2 FQGNSA. Unmatched junction bases numbered 14, after V lost 4 bases and J lost 8 bases. This CDR3 is built from 16 residues. The CDR3 spells CASSSIFGTSDVTQYF. The CDR3 nucleotides read TGTGCCAGCAGCTCAATATTCGGGACTAGTGATGTTACGCAGTATTTT.

This clone came up once. The rearrangement links TRBV9 to TRBJ2-7; D tentatively reads TRBD1 or TRBD2 (6 bases each). The V end was cut by 4 bases, the J end by 2 bases, with 19 bases between. Germline lookup yields CDR1 SGDLS and CDR2 YYNGEE. This CDR3 has 16 residues. The CDR3 sequence is CASSPRSWGAPYEQYF. The CDR3 DNA follows: TGTGCCAGCAGCCCCCGCTCCTGGGGGGCTCCCTACGAGCAGTACTTC.

With respect to this clone: One junction end does not reproduce the germline sequence, and a read error may be involved. The V and J genes are TRBV18 and TRBJ2-7; D may be TRBD2 (6 bases). This CDR3 contains 15 residues. Germline values: CDR1 KGHSH, CDR2 LQKENI. Here the CDR3 DNA reads TGTGCCAGCTCCCCACCAATTGGGGGGTCGGGGGAGCAGTACTTC. As protein: CASSPPIGGSGEQYF.

The J gene is TRBJ2-7, the V gene TRBV5-8; 11 bases fit TRBD2. Germline V gives CDR1 SGHTS, CDR2 YDEGEE. The CDR3 totals 16 residues. The J segment lost 3 bases and the V segment lost 3 bases, leaving 8 bases of the junction unmatched. CDR3 DNA sequence: TGTGCCAGCAGCTGGGGGACTAGCGGAAAAGACTACGAGCAGTACTTC. Translated, it gives CASSWGTSGKDYEQYF.

This chain connects TRBV28 to TRBJ2-3, with TRBD2 matching over 7 bases. Germline values: CDR1 MDHEN, CDR2 SYDVKM. The CDR3 loop spans 14 amino acids. J was trimmed by 6 bases and V by 4 bases; bases with no gene match: 7. The DNA of the CDR3 is TGTGCCAGCAGTTCCGCCACTAGCGTCGATACGCAGTATTTT. It yields the protein CASSSATSVDTQYF.

V gene TRBV2 combines with J gene TRBJ2-6, with TRBD1 as a possible D gene (5 bases). The CDR3 is made up of 12 amino acids. CDR1 and CDR2 (germline): SNHLY, FYNNEI. Trimming left V 10 bases short and J 3 bases short, with 7 bases between. CDR3 protein: CAKQVGANVLTF. CDR3 nucleotides: TGTGCCAAACAGGTTGGGGCCAACGTCCTGACTTTC.

This clone has only one observation. The chain recombines TRBV30 with TRBJ2-2, with D tentatively TRBD1 (5 bases). The CDR3 length is 16 residues. Germline assignment: CDR1 GTSNPN and CDR2 SVGIG (reference sequence). V was shortened by 5 bases and J by 0 bases, with 16 bases between the two germline ends. This CDR3 is CAWGYRRITNTGELFF. The CDR3 coding sequence is TGTGCCTGGGGCTACAGGAGAATTACGAACACCGGGGAGCTGTTTTTT.

This clone has just one count. V gene TRBV6-6 combines with J gene TRBJ2-7, with D unclear. The V and J ends lost 4 bases and 7 bases respectively, with 20 bases between them. The CDR3 spans 15 residues. CDR1 and CDR2 (germline): MNHNY, SVGAGI (reference sequence). DNA of the CDR3: TGTGCCAGCAGTTCCTCGGGCCCCTTTTCCGTGGAGCAGTACTTC. Amino acid sequence: CASSSSGPFSVEQYF.

Regarding this clone: A read error may explain this, as a much larger clone is one base away. Within the sample, other DNA sequences also encode this same CDR3. The V gene is TRBV5-6, the J gene TRBJ1-2; D possibly corresponds to TRBD1 (6 bases). CDR1 is SGHDT and CDR2 is YYEEEE in the germline V gene. The CDR3 has 13 amino acids. The DNA of the CDR3 is TGTGCCAGCAGCCCTGGTGGGGGCTATGGTTACACCTTC. This translates into CASSPGGGYGYTF.

The V and J genes are TRBV3-1 (or the pseudogene TRBV3-2) and TRBJ2-7, with 11 bases lining up with TRBD2. The germline CDR1 and CDR2 sequences are LGHDT and YNNKEL (reference sequence). The trim removed 4 bases at V and 4 bases at J, leaving 3 bases unmatched. This CDR3 is 14 amino acids long. CDR3 nucleotides: TGTGCCAGCAGCCTGCGACTAGCGGGGTACGAGCAGTACTTC. Protein: CASSLRLAGYEQYF.

The J gene is TRBJ1-5, the V gene TRBV12-3 or TRBV12-4, with TRBD1 identical over 7 bases. CDR3 length equals 13 residues. V dropped 7 bases and J dropped 7; count of bases not matched to a gene: 7. CDR3 sequence (DNA): TGTGCCAGCACCGACAGGGCAGGACAGCCCCAGCATTTT. Translating it yields CASTDRAGQPQHF.

This chain joins TRBV28 and TRBJ1-5; D is perhaps TRBD1 (5 bases). The CDR3 runs 16 residues. V lost 1 base and J lost 0, with 10 bases in between. The germline CDR1 and CDR2 sequences are MDHEN and SYDVKM. CDR3 in amino acids: CASSLLGRTSNQPQHF. The CDR3 region has the DNA TGTGCCAGCAGTTTATTGGGGCGAACTAGCAATCAGCCCCAGCATTTT.

This clone was counted between two and nine times. V is TRBV9 and J is TRBJ1-2, with D possibly TRBD1 on 6 matching bases. The V gene lost 6 bases and the J gene lost 4 bases, with 13 bases spanning the gap. CDR1 and CDR2 from the germline V gene are SGDLS and YYNGEE. The CDR3 contains 13 residues. The CDR3 nucleotides read TGTGCCAGCACACTAGGGGGTGCCTATGGCTACACCTTC. The encoded protein is CASTLGGAYGYTF.

This clone came up a few times. This chain joins TRBV29-1 and TRBJ1-1, with 9 nucleotides matching TRBD1. Germline V gene lookup returns CDR1 SQVTM and CDR2 ANQGSEA. The ends lost 7 bases at V and 0 bases at J; junction bases unmatched: 12. This CDR3 region has 16 residues. As DNA, the CDR3 is TGCAGCGCCTCACGGACAGGGGTAGGACTGAACACTGAAGCTTTCTTT. Translated: CSASRTGVGLNTEAFF.

The chain links TRBV5-4 to TRBJ2-7; no reliable D call. With 1 base removed from V and 2 bases from J, the gap between germline ends came to 7 bases. CDR3 length equals 13 residues. Per germline, CDR1 SGHNT and CDR2 YYREEE (reference sequence). This CDR3 reads CASSLSTTYEQYF. Here the CDR3 DNA reads TGTGCCAGCAGCTTGAGTACGACCTACGAGCAGTACTTC.

V gene TRBV24-1 combines with J gene TRBJ2-1; TRBD1 matches at 8 bases. Germline-derived CDR1 and CDR2 are KGHDR and SFDVKD. This CDR3 is built from 16 residues. V was pared by 5 bases and J by 7 bases, with 12 bases of the junction left unmatched. As DNA, the CDR3 is TGTGCCACCAGTGGTTCAGGGGGCGAGTATAGTAATGAGCAGTTCTTC. It codes for CATSGSGGEYSNEQFF.

This clone was seen just once. The V call is TRBV18, the J call TRBJ2-5, with TRBD1 matching 10 bases. With V trimmed by 3 bases and J by 3 bases, 4 bases remained unmatched. Germline CDR1 KGHSH, CDR2 LQKENI. The CDR3 spans 15 residues. The CDR3 here is CASSPPGQGKETQYF. CDR3 nucleotides: TGTGCCAGCTCACCCCCGGGACAGGGGAAAGAGACCCAGTACTTC.

The gene calls are TRBV5-4 and TRBJ2-7, with 8 positions matching TRBD2. The CDR3 is 14 amino acids. Unmatched junction bases numbered 2, after V lost 0 bases and J lost 3 bases. Germline V gene data show CDR1 as SGHNT and CDR2 as YYREEE (reference sequence). The CDR3 coding sequence is TGTGCCAGCAGCTTGGAACTAGCGGTCTACGAGCAGTACTTC. Translating it yields CASSLELAVYEQYF.

The sample holds a few counts of this clone. The chain couples TRBV19 to TRBJ1-1; D not resolved. The germline V gene has CDR1 LNHDA and CDR2 SQIVND (reference sequence). V lost 8 bases to trimming and J lost 1 base, with 5 bases between them. This CDR3 is built from 11 residues. As DNA, the CDR3 is TGTGCCAGTCTGTGGAACACTGAAGCTTTCTTT. It is translated as CASLWNTEAFF.

This clone was seen a single time. The gene calls are TRBV15 and TRBJ1-4; D gene uncertain. Germline loops: CDR1 LNHNV, CDR2 YYDKDF (reference sequence). V gave up 3 bases and J gave up 5 bases, with 10 bases separating them. This CDR3 contains 14 residues. DNA for the CDR3: TGTGCCACCAGCAGGGCCGGTGGGAATGAAAAACTGTTTTTT. The encoded protein is CATSRAGGNEKLFF.

In its sample, this clone was seen a few times. The rearrangement joins TRBV2 to TRBJ1-1; D is ambiguous. Germline CDR1 and CDR2: SNHLY and FYNNEI. The length of the CDR3 is 13 residues. The V end was cut by 3 bases, the J end by 2 bases, with 7 bases between. In nucleotides, the CDR3 is TGTGCCAGCAGTGACCAATATAACACTGAAGCTTTCTTT. It encodes CASSDQYNTEAFF.

The gene calls are TRBV19 and TRBJ2-2; TRBD1 matches 7 bases. This CDR3 comprises 15 residues. V trimming: 6 bases; J trimming: 0 bases; junction bases outside the gene matches: 4. Germline V gives CDR1 LNHDA, CDR2 SQIVND (reference sequence). The CDR3 reads CASRLQGANTGELFF. Here the CDR3 DNA reads TGTGCCAGTAGACTGCAGGGGGCGAACACCGGGGAGCTGTTTTTT.

This sequence joins TRBV5-1 and TRBJ1-1; TRBD1 agrees at 10 bases. The CDR3 has 17 residues. With V trimmed by 2 bases and J by 0 bases, 7 bases remained unmatched. The V gene's germline CDR1 is SGHRS and CDR2 YFSETQ. CDR3 residues: CASSFAGTGVVNTEAFF. CDR3 nucleotides: TGCGCCAGCAGCTTCGCCGGGACAGGGGTGGTGAACACTGAAGCTTTCTTT. The entire variable domain, with the rest obtained from reference TRBV5-1 and TRBJ1-1, is as follows: KAGVTQTPRYLIKTRGQQVTLSCSPISGHRSVSWYQQTPGQGLQFLFEYFSETQRNKGNFPGRFSGRQFSNSRSEMNVSTLELGDSALYLCASSFAGTGVVNTEAFFGQGTRLTVV.

CDR3 sequence reads: CASSPRGGEDQPQHF. The CDR3 DNA sequence: TGCGCCAGCAGCCCCCGCGGCGGGGAGGATCAGCCCCAGCATTTT. This chain uses TRBV5-1 with TRBJ1-5; D gene ambiguous. The CDR3 totals 15 residues. Trimming removed 4 bases from V and 5 bases from J, with 16 bases in between. The V gene's germline CDR1 is SGHRS and CDR2 YFSETQ. Using reference TRBV5-1 and TRBJ1-5 for the parts outside the CDR3, the full variable domain is KAGVTQTPRYLIKTRGQQVTLSCSPISGHRSVSWYQQTPGQGLQFLFEYFSETQRNKGNFPGRFSGRQFSNSRSEMNVSTLELGDSALYLCASSPRGGEDQPQHFGDGTRLSIL.

This chain joins TRBV6-6 and TRBJ1-2; TRBD1 is a possible D gene (6 bases). The germline gives CDR1 MNHNY, CDR2 SVGAGI (reference sequence). The CDR3 length is 15 residues. V lost 2 bases, J lost 4 bases, and 14 bases lay in between. The CDR3 nucleotides read TGTGCCAGCAGTTACGGGGACACTAGGATCTATGGCTACACCTTC. The encoded protein is CASSYGDTRIYGYTF.